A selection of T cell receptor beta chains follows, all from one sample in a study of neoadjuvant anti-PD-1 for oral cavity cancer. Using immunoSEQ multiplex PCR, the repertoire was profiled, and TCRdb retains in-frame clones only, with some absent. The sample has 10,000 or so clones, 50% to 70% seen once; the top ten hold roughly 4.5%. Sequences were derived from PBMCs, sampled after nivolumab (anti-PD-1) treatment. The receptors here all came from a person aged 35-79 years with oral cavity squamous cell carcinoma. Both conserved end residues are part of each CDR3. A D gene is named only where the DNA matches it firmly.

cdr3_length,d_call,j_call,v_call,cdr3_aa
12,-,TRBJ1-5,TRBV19,CASSGSNQPQHF
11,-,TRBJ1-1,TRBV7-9,CASEEVTEAFF
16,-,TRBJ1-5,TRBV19,CATQTDLTYSNQPQHF
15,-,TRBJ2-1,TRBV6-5,CASSQHAEKRNEQFF
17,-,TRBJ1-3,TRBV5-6,CASSSWVVQDSGNTIYF
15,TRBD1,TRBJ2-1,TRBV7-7,CASSLEDRQNNEQFF
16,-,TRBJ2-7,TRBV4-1,CASSQLSGRKLDEQYF
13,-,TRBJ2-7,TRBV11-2,CASSFSTIGEQYF
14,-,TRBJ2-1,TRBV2,CASSEDRRVNEQFF
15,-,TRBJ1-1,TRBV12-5,CASGLPPTVNTEAFF
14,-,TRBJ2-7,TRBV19,CASSIRRWEGEQYF
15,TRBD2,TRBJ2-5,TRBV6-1,CASSATSGGQETQYF
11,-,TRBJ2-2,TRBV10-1,CASSETGELFF